By share of the sample, the clone carrying this T cell receptor (beta chain) is medium-sized (0.01 to 0.1%). Gene labels here are mouse ones. The CDR3 end falls 1 residue outside the read, so it is completed with the germline J gene. This sample stems from a study of tissue T cells after allogeneic stem cell transplantation. Germline CDR1 SNHLY, CDR2 FYNGKV (reference sequence). Losses at the gene ends were 3 bases for V and 7 bases for J; bases not matched to a gene: 5. This CDR3 is built from 13 residues. Time point described: mouse harvest day 14 after allogeneic transplant. The graft held 10^6 splenic CD5+ T cells and 10^7 T-cell-depleted bone marrow cells. Clones were read by immunoSEQ multiplex PCR, and TCRdb kept only the in-frame ones, dropping some. The data contain thousands of clones, 46% of them seen just once; the ten biggest clones take up less than 30%.

Sequenced material: gut tissue. This receptor was identified in a female BALB/c mouse given C57BL/6 T cells with graft-versus-host disease after an allogeneic hematopoietic cell transplant. The rearrangement links TRBV3 to TRBJ2-7; TRBD1 matches at 8 bases. The CDR3 is CASSLQGAGEQYF. The sequenced CDR3 bases are TGTGCCAGCAGCTTGCAGGGGGCGGGGGAACAGTAC. The full variable domain, in which reference TRBV3 and TRBJ2-7 provide the parts outside the CDR3, is GPKVLQIPSHQIIDMGQMVTLNCDPVSNHLYFYWYKQILGQQMEFLVNFYNGKVMEKSKLFKDQFSVERPDGSYFTLKIQPTALEDSAVYFCASSLQGAGEQYFGPGTRLTVL.